A single sample is the source of the 26 T cell receptor beta chains below, sequenced in a study of shared clonotypes between healthy human individuals. Assay used: immunoSEQ multiplex PCR; TCRdb lists only in-frame clones, some missing. The data show some 1.1 million clones, 70% to 80% seen once. Sequencing input: memory CD4+ T cells from PBMCs. Sample subset: CD45RA-negative fraction. The receptors originated from a man aged 18 to 29 in good health. Some clones in this sample may be carry-over from other donors' samples.

The chain couples TRBV7-9 to TRBJ1-2; D unresolved. The CDR3 is 15 amino acids. Trimming removed 1 base at V and 4 bases at J, with 13 bases between. Germline CDR1 reads SEHNR; CDR2 reads FQNEAQ (reference sequence). The CDR3 loop is CASSLEGGITYGYTF. The CDR3 DNA follows: TGTGCCAGCAGCTTAGAGGGTGGGATTACCTATGGCTACACCTTC. The complete variable domain, with remaining parts taken from reference TRBV7-9 and TRBJ1-2, reads DTGVSQNPRHKITKRGQNVTFRCDPISEHNRLYWYRQTLGQGPEFLTYFQNEAQLEKSRLLSDRFSAERPKGSFSTLEIQRTEQGDSAMYLCASSLEGGITYGYTFGSGTRLTVV.

This clone was seen many times. V usage is TRBV18 and J usage is TRBJ1-1; D unclear. Deletions cut 2 bases from V and 0 bases from J, with 4 bases between. The CDR3 is made up of 13 amino acids. Germline loops: CDR1 KGHSH, CDR2 LQKENI. This CDR3 reads CASSPVMNTEAFF. In nucleotides, the CDR3 is TGTGCCAGCTCACCAGTAATGAACACTGAAGCTTTCTTT. Drawing the rest from reference TRBV18 and TRBJ1-1, the complete variable domain is NAGVMQNPRHLVRRRGQEARLRCSPMKGHSHVYWYRQLPEEGLKFMVYLQKENIIDESGMPKERFSAEFPKEGPSILRIQQVVRGDSAAYFCASSPVMNTEAFFGQGTRLTVV.

The gene calls are TRBV29-1 and TRBJ1-2; a possible D gene is TRBD1 (6 bases). V was trimmed by 3 bases and J by 6 bases, leaving 8 bases between them. The CDR3 contains 11 residues. The germline V gene encodes CDR1 SQVTM and CDR2 ANQGSEA. The CDR3 here is CSVDTGHGYTF. In DNA, the CDR3 is TGCAGCGTTGATACAGGGCATGGCTACACCTTC.

The chain carries TRBV5-1 and TRBJ1-4, with D hard to call. V lost 5 bases and J lost 6, with 11 bases in between. The CDR3 contains 13 residues. Germline CDR1 reads SGHRS; CDR2 reads YFSETQ. The DNA for the CDR3 is TGCGCCAGCAGAGGAGAGGCGGATGAAAAACTGTTTTTT. This translates into CASRGEADEKLFF.

The rearrangement links TRBV5-1 to TRBJ2-2; TRBD2 aligns across 14 bases. Trimming took 3 bases from V and 7 from J; bases not matched to a gene: 8. Germline V gives CDR1 SGHRS, CDR2 YFSETQ. This CDR3 has 17 residues. The CDR3 protein is CASSWVGLAGGHGELFF. CDR3 DNA sequence: TGCGCCAGCAGCTGGGTTGGACTAGCGGGAGGCCACGGGGAGCTGTTTTTT.

Concerning this clone: Distinct nucleotide sequences in the sample also encode this CDR3. This chain links TRBV5-1 with TRBJ1-2; TRBD1 might be the D (5 bases). V lost 0 bases, J lost 0 bases, and 6 bases lay in between. Germline values: CDR1 SGHRS, CDR2 YFSETQ. The CDR3 runs to 14 residues. The CDR3 spells CASSLGQSNYGYTF. The CDR3 DNA is TGCGCCAGCAGCTTGGGACAGTCTAACTATGGCTACACCTTC. Full variable domain (outside the CDR3, taken from reference TRBV5-1 and TRBJ1-2): KAGVTQTPRYLIKTRGQQVTLSCSPISGHRSVSWYQQTPGQGLQFLFEYFSETQRNKGNFPGRFSGRQFSNSRSEMNVSTLELGDSALYLCASSLGQSNYGYTFGSGTRLTVV.

The rearrangement links TRBV27 to TRBJ2-1, with 13 bases matching TRBD2. CDR3 length: 16 residues. Losses at the gene ends were 4 bases for V and 6 bases for J; bases not matched to a gene: 6. Germline lookup yields CDR1 MNHEY and CDR2 SMNVEV (reference sequence). The CDR3: CASSSTSGRARNEQFF. DNA for the CDR3: TGTGCCAGCAGTTCAACTAGCGGGAGGGCCCGCAATGAGCAGTTCTTC.

The chain is built from TRBV28 and TRBJ2-3; the D call may be TRBD1 or TRBD2 (5 bases each). There are 15 residues in the CDR3. With 5 bases removed from V and 5 bases from J, the gap between germline ends came to 17 bases. In germline, CDR1 is MDHEN, CDR2 SYDVKM. For the CDR3, the DNA is TGTGCCAGCAGTACCCGGTTGGGGGTGGGAGATACGCAGTATTTT. Translated: CASSTRLGVGDTQYF.

J is TRBJ2-1 and V is TRBV10-2; 9 bases match TRBD2. The CDR3 consists of 15 residues. CDR1 and CDR2 (germline): WSHSY, SAAADI. The V and J ends lost 7 bases and 8 bases, in that order; junction bases with no gene match: 12. The CDR3 nucleotides are TGCGCCAGCACCCTTAGCGGGAGAGGAAGGGATGAGCAGTTCTTC. Translated: CASTLSGRGRDEQFF.

This clone was seen a single time. V and J are TRBV7-8 and TRBJ1-1; D may be TRBD1 (6 bases). CDR1 and CDR2 (germline): SGHVS, FQNEAQ. The CDR3 contains 14 residues. Trimming left V 3 bases short and J 4 bases short, with 12 bases between. The CDR3 region is CASSFWGASTEAFF. Here the CDR3 DNA reads TGTGCCAGCAGCTTCTGGGGGGCGTCCACTGAAGCTTTCTTT.

V gene TRBV6-5 combines with J gene TRBJ2-3; D possibly uses TRBD1 or TRBD2 (5 bases each). Trimming removed 4 bases at V and 0 bases at J, with 11 bases between. The CDR3 spans 15 residues. CDR1 MNHEY and CDR2 SVGAGI come from the germline V gene. The CDR3 region has the DNA TGTGCCAGCAGTTGGACCCGGGACAGCACAGATACGCAGTATTTT. Protein sequence: CASSWTRDSTDTQYF.

A single count supports this clone. This rearrangement joins TRBV5-4 to TRBJ1-2, with a tentative D call TRBD1 (6 bases). The CDR3 is 16 residues long. Looked up from germline, CDR1 is SGHNT and CDR2 is YYREEE (reference sequence). V lost 0 bases and J lost 0, with 12 bases in between. CDR3 loop: CASSLGPQGTNYGYTF. CDR3 in DNA: TGTGCCAGCAGCTTGGGACCGCAGGGGACTAACTATGGCTACACCTTC. Drawing the rest from reference TRBV5-4 and TRBJ1-2, the complete variable domain is ETGVTQSPTHLIKTRGQQVTLRCSSQSGHNTVSWYQQALGQGPQFIFQYYREEENGRGNFPPRFSGLQFPNYSSELNVNALELDDSALYLCASSLGPQGTNYGYTFGSGTRLTVV.

This clone was detected once. The sample contains more than one DNA sequence encoding this CDR3. This sequence joins TRBV5-1 and TRBJ2-2; D is undetermined. V gave up 0 bases and J gave up 3 bases, with 9 bases separating them. The CDR3 sequence is 15 residues long. CDR1 and CDR2 (germline): SGHRS, YFSETQ. CDR3 bases: TGCGCCAGCAGCTTGGTAGGGCGTGACACCGGGGAGCTGTTTTTT. Its protein is CASSLVGRDTGELFF.

The sample holds one count of this clone. This chain links TRBV18 with TRBJ1-5; D ambiguous. V lost 2 bases and J 1 base, leaving 6 bases between the germline ends. Germline CDR1 reads KGHSH; CDR2 reads LQKENI. The CDR3 has 14 amino acids. CDR3 sequence reads: CASSPTRSNQPQHF. The DNA of the CDR3 is TGTGCCAGCTCACCAACCAGGAGCAATCAGCCCCAGCATTTT.

The chain has TRBV28 and TRBJ2-5; unclear D gene. CDR3 size: 14 residues. The V gene's germline CDR1 is MDHEN and CDR2 SYDVKM. V was trimmed by 8 bases and J by 5 bases, leaving 18 bases between them. The CDR3 loop reads CASHSARWRETQYF. As DNA, the CDR3 is TGTGCCAGCCATTCGGCTAGGTGGCGGGAGACCCAGTACTTC.

The J gene is TRBJ1-1, the V gene TRBV4-1; tentative D call: TRBD1 (5 bases). This CDR3 is built from 17 residues. CDR1 and CDR2 from the germline V gene are MGHRA and YSYEKL. V was clipped by 0 bases and J by 1 base, with 15 bases between them. This chain's CDR3 is CASSQEGSLTGNTEAFF. For the CDR3, the DNA is TGCGCCAGCAGCCAAGAAGGGAGTCTAACAGGGAACACTGAAGCTTTCTTT.

This rearrangement joins TRBV9 to TRBJ2-6; D is unresolved. The ends were cut back, 5 bases at V and 0 bases at J, with 12 bases in the middle. The CDR3 is made up of 16 amino acids. CDR1 SGDLS and CDR2 YYNGEE come from the germline V gene. This CDR3 is CASSSLRISGANVLTF. The CDR3 DNA follows: TGTGCCAGCAGTTCGTTGCGTATCTCTGGGGCCAACGTCCTGACTTTC.

This clone was detected only a few times. V and J are TRBV2 and TRBJ2-6, with TRBD2 as a possible D gene (5 bases). The CDR3 spans 16 residues. Germline loops: CDR1 SNHLY, CDR2 FYNNEI. V was cut by 2 bases and J by 4 bases, with 12 bases left in between. CDR3 in DNA: TGTGCCAGCAGTGAACCCCCGGGAAGGGGGGCCAACGTCCTGACTTTC. It specifies CASSEPPGRGANVLTF.

The chain has TRBV30 and TRBJ1-5; a weak D match, TRBD1 (5 bases). This CDR3 has 14 amino acids. V was trimmed by 1 base and J by 7 bases, leaving 14 bases between them. Germline CDR1 and CDR2: GTSNPN and SVGIG (reference sequence). In DNA, the CDR3 is TGTGCCTGGAGTGACTGGGGCCGGGGACAGCCCCAGCATTTT. Protein: CAWSDWGRGQPQHF.

CDR3 coding DNA: TGTGCCAGCAGCCAACAGGGGGCGGCCAAAAACATTCAGTACTTC. This codes for CASSQQGAAKNIQYF. The chain recombines TRBV5-6 with TRBJ2-4; 9 bases agree with TRBD1. In germline, CDR1 is SGHDT, CDR2 YYEEEE. This CDR3 spans 15 amino acids. V shed 4 bases, J shed 1 base, and the junction held 3 bases outside the gene matches.

The chain couples TRBV7-6 to TRBJ2-3; a weak D match, TRBD2 (5 bases). Trimming took 0 bases from V and 9 from J, leaving 10 bases between them. Germline CDR1 SGHVS, CDR2 FNYEAQ. CDR3 length: 13 amino acids. The CDR3 spells CASSLAGWETQYF. CDR3 DNA sequence: TGTGCCAGCAGCTTAGCGGGGTGGGAGACGCAGTATTTT.

The gene calls are TRBV5-1 and TRBJ2-1, with 8 bases aligning to TRBD2. Germline V gene data show CDR1 as SGHRS and CDR2 as YFSETQ. This CDR3 is built from 17 residues. Trimming removed 0 bases from V and 3 bases from J; junction bases left unmatched: 8. CDR3 DNA: TGCGCCAGCAGCTTGGCGGGAGCGGGACTAGACTACAATGAGCAGTTCTTC. This encodes CASSLAGAGLDYNEQFF.

This chain joins TRBV23-1 and TRBJ2-1; D possibly corresponds to TRBD2 (6 bases). TRBV23-1 is annotated as an ORF whose role is uncertain. The V gene lost 6 bases and the J gene lost 6 bases, with 18 bases spanning the gap. The CDR3 is 15 amino acids. The chain's CDR3 is CASSPGRGFCNEQFF. The CDR3, as DNA: TGCGCCAGCAGCCCGGGACGGGGGTTTTGCAATGAGCAGTTCTTC.

V gene TRBV15 combines with J gene TRBJ1-4; D not resolved. Trimming removed 3 bases at V and 5 bases at J, with 13 bases between. Per germline, CDR1 LNHNV and CDR2 YYDKDF (reference sequence). The CDR3 extends over 15 amino acids. DNA of the CDR3: TGTGCCACCAGCAGCGAAGACTGGGGAAATGAAAAACTGTTTTTT. Its protein is CATSSEDWGNEKLFF.

Of note for this clone: A read error is the likely source, as a far larger clone sits one nucleotide away. The V call is TRBV7-9, the J call TRBJ2-1; D is ambiguous. Germline V gene data show CDR1 as SEHNR and CDR2 as FQNEAQ (reference sequence). The CDR3 extends over 15 amino acids. The CDR3 DNA is TGTGCCAGCAGCTTAGTTCCAGAGGCCTACAATGAGAAGTTCTTC. This encodes CASSLVPEAYNEKFF.

The J gene is TRBJ2-2, the V gene TRBV7-3, with TRBD1 as a possible D gene (6 bases). Germline-derived CDR1 and CDR2 are SGHTA and FQGTGA. V shed 5 bases and J shed 7 bases, with 11 bases lying between them. This CDR3 region has 13 residues. CDR3 sequence (DNA): TGTGCCAGCAGCCCACAGGGAAGCGGGGAGCTGTTTTTT. Translated: CASSPQGSGELFF.